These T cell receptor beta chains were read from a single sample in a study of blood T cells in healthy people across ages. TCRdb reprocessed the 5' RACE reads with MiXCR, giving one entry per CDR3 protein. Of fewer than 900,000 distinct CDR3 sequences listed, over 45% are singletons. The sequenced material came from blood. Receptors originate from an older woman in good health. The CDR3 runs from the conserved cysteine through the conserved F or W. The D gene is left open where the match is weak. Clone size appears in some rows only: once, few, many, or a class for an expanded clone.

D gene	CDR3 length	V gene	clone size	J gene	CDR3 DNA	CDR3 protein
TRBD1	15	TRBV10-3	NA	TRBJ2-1	TGTGCCATCAGTGAGCCTGGGACAGGGATAGATGAGCAGTTCTTC	CAISEPGTGIDEQFF
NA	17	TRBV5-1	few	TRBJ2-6	TGCGCCAGCAGCTCGACTTTTACTTCGGCTGGGGCCAACGTCCTGACTTTC	CASSSTFTSAGANVLTF
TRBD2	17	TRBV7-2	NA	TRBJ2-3	TGTGCCAGCAGCACAGGACTAGCGGGAGGTCCCACAGATACGCAGTATTTT	CASSTGLAGGPTDTQYF
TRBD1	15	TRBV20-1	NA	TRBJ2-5	TGCAGTGCTAGAAAACAGGGGGCCGGTGGGGAGACCCAGTACTTC	CSARKQGAGGETQYF
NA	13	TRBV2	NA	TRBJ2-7	TGTGCCAGCACCCCACGGACGGTCTACGAGCAGTACTTC	CASTPRTVYEQYF
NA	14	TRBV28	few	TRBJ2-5	TGTGCCAGCACTCAAGGAGCCACCGGGAGAGTGCAGTACTTC	CASTQGATGRVQYF
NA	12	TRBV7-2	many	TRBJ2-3	TGTGCCAGCAGACGGGTGACAGATACGCAGTATTTT	CASRRVTDTQYF
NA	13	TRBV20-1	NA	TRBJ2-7	TGCAGTGCTGTTAGCGGTTCCTACAATGAGCAGTACTTC	CSAVSGSYNEQYF
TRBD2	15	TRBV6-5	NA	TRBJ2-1	TGTGCCAGCAGTTACTTTGGGGGAAGCGGGAGTGAGCAGTTCTTC	CASSYFGGSGSEQFF
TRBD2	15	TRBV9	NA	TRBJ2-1	TGTGCCAGCACCAGACTAGCGGGAGGGCACTATGAGCAGTTCTTC	CASTRLAGGHYEQFF
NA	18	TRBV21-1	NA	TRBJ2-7	TGTGCCAGCAGCAAAGGTTCTAGCGGGAGAGGTCTACGGAACGAGCAGTACTTC	CASSKGSSGRGLRNEQYF
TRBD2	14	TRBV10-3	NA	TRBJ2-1	TGTGCCATCAGAGCAGGGACTAGCGTAACTGAGCAGTTCTTC	CAIRAGTSVTEQFF
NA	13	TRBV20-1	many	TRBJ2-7	TGCAGTGCCCGGGATGAGGGAGGTTACGAGCAGTACTTC	CSARDEGGYEQYF
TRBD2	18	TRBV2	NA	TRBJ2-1	TGTGCCAGCAGAGCACTAGCGGGAGGGCCCCAAACCTACAATGAGCAGTTCTTC	CASRALAGGPQTYNEQFF
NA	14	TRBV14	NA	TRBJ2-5	TGTGCCAGCAGTCCATTCCAGAATGGGGAGACCCAGTACTTC	CASSPFQNGETQYF
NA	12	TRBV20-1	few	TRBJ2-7	TGCAGTGCTGGGGGGCCCTCCTACGAGCAGTACTTC	CSAGGPSYEQYF
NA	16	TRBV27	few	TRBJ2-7	TGTGCCAGCAGTTTATCTCCGGGAGCTTCGTCCCACGAGCAGTACTTC	CASSLSPGASSHEQYF
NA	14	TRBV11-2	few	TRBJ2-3	TGTGCCAGCAGGTTATCTAGAGACACAGATACGCAGTATTTT	CASRLSRDTDTQYF
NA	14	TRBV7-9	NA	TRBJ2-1	TGTGCCAACAGCTTAGGGGGGAGCTACAATGAGCAGTTCTTC	CANSLGGSYNEQFF
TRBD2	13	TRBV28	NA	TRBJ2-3	TGTGCCAGCACTGTGCCGGGAGGAGCGTGGAGGTATTTT	CASTVPGGAWRYF
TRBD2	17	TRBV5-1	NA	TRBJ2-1	TGCGCCAGCAGGGATCTAGCGGGAGTAAGTCCCTACAATGAGCAGTTCTTC	CASRDLAGVSPYNEQFF
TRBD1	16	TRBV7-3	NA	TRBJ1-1	TGTGCCAGCAGCTTCGGAAGACGACAGGGACGTTCTGAAGCTTTCTTT	CASSFGRRQGRSEAFF
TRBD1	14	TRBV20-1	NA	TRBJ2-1	TGCAGTGCCACAGGGGGCGGAGCCTACAATGAGCAGTTCTTC	CSATGGGAYNEQFF
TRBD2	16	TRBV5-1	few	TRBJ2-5	TGCGCCAGCAGCGGGACTAGCGGGAGGGTCGGCGAGACCCAGTACTTC	CASSGTSGRVGETQYF
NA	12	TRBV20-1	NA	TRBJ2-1	TGCAGTGCCAACAGGGAGCGCAATGAGCAGTTCTTC	CSANRERNEQFF
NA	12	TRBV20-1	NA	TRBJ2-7	TGCAGTGCTAGGTTTGATATCTACGAGCAGTACTTC	CSARFDIYEQYF
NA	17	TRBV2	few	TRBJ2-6	TGTGCCAGCAGAGGGCTTAGCGGACCCTCTGGGGCCAACGTCCTGACTTTC	CASRGLSGPSGANVLTF
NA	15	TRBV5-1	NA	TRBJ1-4	TGCGCCAGCAGCTTGGTGACAGGTGATAATGAAAAACTGTTTTTT	CASSLVTGDNEKLFF
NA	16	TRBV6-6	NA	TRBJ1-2	TGTGCCAGCAGTTACCAAGACGGTACAGACAACTATGGCTACACCTTC	CASSYQDGTDNYGYTF
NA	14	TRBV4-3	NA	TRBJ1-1	TGCGCCAGCAGCCAAGATATCAGGGGCCGAGGAGCTTTCTTT	CASSQDIRGRGAFF
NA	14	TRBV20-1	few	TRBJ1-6	TGCAGTGGCTCTCTGGGGGACCTTAATTCACCCCTCCACTTT	CSGSLGDLNSPLHF
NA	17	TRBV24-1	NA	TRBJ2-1	TGTGCCACCAGTGATCCCTCGTACCCGGGCAGGAGCAATGAGCAGTTCTTC	CATSDPSYPGRSNEQFF
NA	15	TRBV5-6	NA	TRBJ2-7	TGTGCCAGCAGCTTTCAACGGAGTATGAGGTACGAGCAGTACTTC	CASSFQRSMRYEQYF
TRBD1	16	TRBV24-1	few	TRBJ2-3	TGTGCCACCAGTGACCCCGGGACAGGGTCTGAAGATACGCAGTATTTT	CATSDPGTGSEDTQYF
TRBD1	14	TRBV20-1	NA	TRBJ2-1	TGCAGTGCTAGGAGGGGGCGGCGAGACAATGAGCAGTTCTTC	CSARRGRRDNEQFF
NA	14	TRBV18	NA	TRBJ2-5	TGTGCCAGCTCACCACCGAGTAGGTCGGAGACCCAGTACTTC	CASSPPSRSETQYF
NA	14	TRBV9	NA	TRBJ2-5	TGTGCCAGCAGCGGCCAGCGGAACGACAATGAGCAGTACTTC	CASSGQRNDNEQYF
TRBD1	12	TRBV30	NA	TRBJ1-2	TGTGCGTTAGGACAGGGGTACTATGGCTACACCTTC	CALGQGYYGYTF
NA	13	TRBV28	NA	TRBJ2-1	TGTGCCAGCAGACCGACTAACGGCTATGAGCAGTTCTTC	CASRPTNGYEQFF
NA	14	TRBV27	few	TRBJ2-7	TGTGCCAGCAGGGGATGGGGAGGAGGCTACGAGCAGTACTTC	CASRGWGGGYEQYF
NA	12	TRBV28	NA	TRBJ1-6	TGTGCCAGCAGTCCCCTGAGGTCACCCCTCCACTTT	CASSPLRSPLHF